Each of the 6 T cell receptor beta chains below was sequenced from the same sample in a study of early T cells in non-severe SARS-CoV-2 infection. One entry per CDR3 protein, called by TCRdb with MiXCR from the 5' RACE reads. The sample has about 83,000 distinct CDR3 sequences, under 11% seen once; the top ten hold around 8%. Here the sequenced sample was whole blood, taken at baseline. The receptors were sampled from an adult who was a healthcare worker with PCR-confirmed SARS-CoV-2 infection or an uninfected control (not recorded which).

In nucleotides, the CDR3 is TGCGCCAGCAGGGGAAGCGGGACGATACAAGAGACCCAGTACTTC. This translates into CASRGSGTIQETQYF. This chain connects TRBV10-2 to TRBJ2-5; 7 bases are a match to TRBD2. The length of the CDR3 is 15 residues. The germline V gene has CDR1 WSHSY and CDR2 SAAADI. V shed 6 bases, J shed 2 bases, and the junction held 9 bases outside the gene matches.

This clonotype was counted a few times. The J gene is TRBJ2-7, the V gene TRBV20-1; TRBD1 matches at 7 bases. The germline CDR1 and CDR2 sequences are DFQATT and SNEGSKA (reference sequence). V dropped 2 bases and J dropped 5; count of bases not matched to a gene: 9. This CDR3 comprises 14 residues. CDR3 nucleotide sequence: TGCAGTGCTAGAAGCACCGACAGGGTCCACGAGCAGTACTTC. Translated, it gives CSARSTDRVHEQYF.

The CDR3: CASSLGQTVSGELFF. The DNA of the CDR3 is TGCGCCAGCAGCTTGGGACAGACGGTTTCCGGGGAGCTGTTTTTT. This chain connects TRBV5-1 to TRBJ2-2; tentative D call: TRBD1 (5 bases). Trimming removed 0 bases from V and 6 bases from J, with 12 bases in between. Germline CDR1 is SGHRS and CDR2 is YFSETQ. The CDR3 has 15 amino acids.

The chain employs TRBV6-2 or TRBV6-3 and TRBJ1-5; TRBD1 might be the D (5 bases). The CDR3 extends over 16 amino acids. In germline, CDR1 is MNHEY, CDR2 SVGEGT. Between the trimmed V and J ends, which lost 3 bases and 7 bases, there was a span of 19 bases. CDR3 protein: CASSYSRLPGGQPQHF. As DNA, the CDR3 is TGTGCCAGCAGTTATTCTCGGCTTCCGGGGGGACAGCCCCAGCATTTT.

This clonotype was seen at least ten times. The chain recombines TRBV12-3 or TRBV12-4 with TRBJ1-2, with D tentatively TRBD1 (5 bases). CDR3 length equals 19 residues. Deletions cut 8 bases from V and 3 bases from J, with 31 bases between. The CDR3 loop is CASQGLGTTLGAGYYGYTF. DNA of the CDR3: TGTGCCAGCCAGGGCCTGGGAACGACACTTGGCGCGGGCTACTATGGCTACACCTTC.

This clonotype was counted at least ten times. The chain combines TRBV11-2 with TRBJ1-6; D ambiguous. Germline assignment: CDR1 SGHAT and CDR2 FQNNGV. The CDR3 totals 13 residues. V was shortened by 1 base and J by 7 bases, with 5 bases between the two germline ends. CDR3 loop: CASSLVGNSPLHF. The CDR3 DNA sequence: TGTGCCAGCAGCTTAGTGGGCAATTCACCCCTCCACTTT.